This T cell receptor (beta chain) came from a study of blood T cell repertoires in COVID-19. Overall study: Researchers got acute and convalescent COVID-19 samples from the United States, Italy and Spain. From T cells, B-cell-depleted T cells, or PBMCs came the material, which was cDNA or gDNA.

As handled by the study authors: Nucleated cell counts were estimated from reference gene primer amplification. Using immunoSEQ multiplex PCR, the repertoire was profiled, and TCRdb retains in-frame clones only, with some absent. Clone size and the V and J calls come from that table; the DNA yielded D and trimming. Among some 120,000 clones listed, about 90% were seen once. This CDR3 is 16 amino acids long. After removal of 4 bases from V and 7 bases from J, the junction contained 11 bases not matched to a gene. The V gene's germline CDR1 is KGHDR and CDR2 SFDVKD. The sequenced sample consisted of peripheral blood. The chain couples TRBV24-1 to TRBJ1-5, with 8 bases that match TRBD1. The sequence derives from a woman aged 60-70 years with acute or convalescent COVID-19. CDR3 coding DNA: TGTGCCACCAGTGACCCTCCGGGACAGGTTTACCAGCCCCAGCATTTT. This encodes CATSDPPGQVYQPQHF.